The table lists the clone carrying this TCR beta chain with many counts. TCRdb reprocessed the RACE reads via MiXCR and lists one record per CDR3 protein. This table has some 64,000 distinct CDR3 sequences, roughly 11% appearing once. The time point was: patch test 3, about 24 weeks after DPC sensitization. Specified treatment: therapeutic diphenylcyclopropenone sensitization with weekly scalp DPC. This entry belongs to a study of human T cells and chemical hapten exposure. The length of the CDR3 is 16 residues. Germline-derived CDR1 and CDR2 are SGHRS and YFSETQ. Unmatched junction bases numbered 6, after V lost 2 bases and J lost 0 bases.

The source is a woman younger than 45 with alopecia areata. Some clones in this sample may be carry-over from other donors' samples. The sample here was whole blood, taken in connection with sensitization to the hapten diphenylcyclopropenone (DPC). This sequence joins TRBV5-1 and TRBJ2-3; TRBD2 aligns across 7 bases. The CDR3 region is CASSFGLAASTDTQYF. The CDR3, as DNA: TGCGCCAGCAGCTTTGGGCTAGCGGCCAGCACAGATACGCAGTATTTT. Combining the CDR3 with reference TRBV5-1 and TRBJ2-3 gives the whole variable domain KAGVTQTPRYLIKTRGQQVTLSCSPISGHRSVSWYQQTPGQGLQFLFEYFSETQRNKGNFPGRFSGRQFSNSRSEMNVSTLELGDSALYLCASSFGLAASTDTQYFGPGTRLTVL.